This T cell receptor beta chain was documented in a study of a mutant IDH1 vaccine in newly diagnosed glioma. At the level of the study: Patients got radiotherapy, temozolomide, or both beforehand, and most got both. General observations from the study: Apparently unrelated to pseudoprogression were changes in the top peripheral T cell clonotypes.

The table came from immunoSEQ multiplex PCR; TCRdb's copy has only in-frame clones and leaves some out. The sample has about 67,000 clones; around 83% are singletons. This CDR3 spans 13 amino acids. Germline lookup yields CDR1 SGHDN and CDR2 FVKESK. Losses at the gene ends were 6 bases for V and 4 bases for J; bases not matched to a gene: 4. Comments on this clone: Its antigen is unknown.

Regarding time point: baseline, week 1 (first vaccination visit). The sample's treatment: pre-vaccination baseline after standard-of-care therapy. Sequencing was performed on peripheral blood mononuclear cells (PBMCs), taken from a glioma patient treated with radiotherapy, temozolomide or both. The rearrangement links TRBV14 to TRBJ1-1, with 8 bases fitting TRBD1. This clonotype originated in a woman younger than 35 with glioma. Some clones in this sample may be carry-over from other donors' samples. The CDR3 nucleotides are TGTGCCAGCAGGGACAGGGCGAGCACTGAAGCTTTCTTT. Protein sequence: CASRDRASTEAFF.